Presented here are 2 T cell receptor beta chains from one specimen sequenced in a study of PD-1 blockade in mismatch repair-deficient tumors. Assay: immunoSEQ multiplex PCR; the TCRdb copy retains only in-frame clones and omits some. The table lists some 27,000 clones, around 85% of them singletons. Source: PBMCs, taken before pembrolizumab treatment. All receptors derive from an adult with mismatch repair-deficient cancer.

The V gene is TRBV30, the J gene TRBJ2-5; TRBD2 aligns across 8 bases. Germline assignment: CDR1 GTSNPN and CDR2 SVGIG (reference sequence). The CDR3 totals 15 residues. V trimming: 1 base; J trimming: 2 bases; junction bases outside the gene matches: 6. The DNA of the CDR3 is TGTGCCTGGAGTGGGGGAGCTAGCGGGCAAGAGACCCAGTACTTC. It translates to CAWSGGASGQETQYF.

The chain couples TRBV5-4 to TRBJ2-5; no clear D gene. Germline V CDR1 and CDR2: SGHNT, YYREEE (reference sequence). The CDR3 length is 14 residues. With 2 bases removed from V and 3 bases from J, the gap between germline ends came to 11 bases. This CDR3 is CASSFGSRKETQYF. CDR3 DNA sequence: TGTGCCAGCAGCTTCGGCAGCAGGAAAGAGACCCAGTACTTC.